This TCR beta chain was captured by sequencing in a study of patients and donors after allogeneic stem cell transplantation. This CDR3 is 13 amino acids long. CDR1 and CDR2 from the germline V gene are SGHAT and FQDESV (reference sequence). Trimming took off 0 bases at V and 10 bases at J, with 12 bases between the two ends. This clonotype was counted a few times. TCRdb fed the RT-PCR reads into MiXCR, producing one record per CDR3 protein. The table has some 880,000 distinct CDR3 sequences, around 17% seen once. What was sequenced was blood, either unsorted or a sorted T cell fraction (not recorded which). The TCR comes from a human donor who was either an allogeneic HSCT recipient or a stem cell or donor lymphocyte infusion donor (not recorded which). It is not recorded whose cells these are; they may come from a transplant donor. The chain employs TRBV11-1 and TRBJ1-1, with D unclear. DNA for the CDR3: TGTGCCAGCAGCTTAGCTCTCTCTACGACAGCTTTCTTT. It specifies CASSLALSTTAFF. The full variable domain, rest sourced from reference TRBV11-1 and TRBJ1-1, is EAEVAQSPRYKITEKSQAVAFWCDPISGHATLYWYRQILGQGPELLVQFQDESVVDDSQLPKDRFSAERLKGVDSTLKIQPAELGDSAMYLCASSLALSTTAFFGQGTRLTVV.